Sequencing of this T cell receptor beta chain was carried out in a study of blood T cells in healthy people across ages. It was with a sample-barcoded 5' primer and a J-beta primer mix that a second PCR of roughly 7 to 12 cycles was run. Individual samples furnished no less than 2.5 million CDR3-containing paired-end reads apiece. TCRdb re-called the 5' RACE reads with MiXCR, one entry per CDR3 protein. The repertoire holds 750,000 or so distinct CDR3 sequences, with just under 25% as singletons. This clonotype was observed a few times. Germline V CDR1 and CDR2: LGHNA, YNFKEQ. The length of the CDR3 is 15 residues. V dropped 4 bases and J dropped 4; count of bases not matched to a gene: 9. These data also featured in a second study, about T cells of mothers and their children.

Sequencing was done on a sample of blood. This sequence originates from a boy between 10 and 17 years old in good health. V gene TRBV4-2 combines with J gene TRBJ2-7; TRBD1 agrees at 8 bases. The CDR3, as DNA: TGTGCCAGCAGCCCCGACCTCGGACAGGGATACGAGCAGTACTTC. Translating it yields CASSPDLGQGYEQYF.